This TCR beta chain was obtained from a study of long-term antiretroviral therapy in people with HIV. A remark on this clone: Antigen specificity is unknown.

Investigators performed immunoSEQ version v3.0 at survey level. Repertoires were generated with immunoSEQ multiplex PCR, while TCRdb's copy carries only in-frame clones and drops some. The repertoire has 11,000 to 15,000 clones, around 76% of them found once; the top ten carry 25% to 35%. For each donor, at least one pre-ART and at least two post-ART PBMC samples were available. Whole-study findings and limits: Clones expanded before ART dominated the repertoire at all time points. Once patients were on ART, diversity went higher but still fell short of transplant donor controls. On ART adherence, viral resistance or therapy changes, no data were available.

The CDR3 is 15 amino acids. CDR1 is SGHDT and CDR2 is YYEEEE in the germline V gene. The V gene lost 0 bases and the J gene lost 7 bases, with 13 bases spanning the gap. Sequences were derived from unsorted PBMCs, sampled 3.1 years after starting antiretroviral therapy. The gene calls are TRBV5-6 and TRBJ1-4; possibly TRBD1 for D (5 bases). The TCR sequence derives from a man in his forties or fifties with HIV. For the CDR3, the DNA is TGTGCCAGCAGCTTGGGAGGGGCTTCGAGTGAAAAACTGTTTTTT. Amino acid sequence: CASSLGGASSEKLFF.